One sample yielded the 4 T cell receptor beta chains listed below, sequenced in a study of T cells in Graves' hyperthyroidism and ophthalmopathy (dated by TCRdb to between 2018 and 2021). The library was made by multiplex PCR. The data were produced on an Illumina HiSeq 2000. TCR beta CDR3 regions were amplified from RNA transcripts. A first-round RT-PCR of the TCR CDR3 used the HTBI primer set with the Qiagen OneStep RT-PCR kit. TCRdb trimmed public reads at Q25 via fastp, called clones via MiXCR and kept in-frame beta chains. Rows merge per CDR3 protein into single entries with the most common DNA and genes. The sample has 550,000 to 700,000 distinct CDR3 sequences on record, about 45% of them singletons. The biggest ten clones account for 15% to 20% of the sample. The sequencing sample was made of peripheral blood or thyroid tissue (not recorded which). These receptors were collected from an adult woman with Graves' disease, either hyperthyroidism or ophthalmopathy (not recorded which).

Concerning this clonotype itself: The germline gene is not matched at one end of the junction; a read error may be the cause. CDR3 loop: CASSIGRANVLTF. The DNA for the CDR3 is TGTGCCAGTAGTATCGGCAGGGCTAACGTCCTGACTTTC. The J gene is TRBJ2-6, the V gene TRBV19; D is possibly TRBD1 (5 bases). This CDR3 is 13 amino acids long. Per the germline V gene, CDR1 is LNHDA and CDR2 is SQIVND (reference sequence).

The chain has TRBV5-1 and TRBJ2-6; tentative D call: TRBD2 (6 bases). Germline lookup yields CDR1 SGHRS and CDR2 YFSETQ. The ends were cut back, 3 bases at V and 0 bases at J, with 10 bases in the middle. The CDR3 has 16 amino acids. CDR3 sequence: CASSWGRFSGANVLTF. The CDR3 nucleotides read TGCGCCAGCAGCTGGGGGAGGTTCTCTGGGGCCAACGTCCTGACTTTC.

This clonotype occurred many times. The rearrangement uses TRBV5-1 and TRBJ2-6, with unresolved D. Trimming shortened V by 5 bases and J by 1 base, and 10 bases separated the two germline ends. Germline CDR1 SGHRS, CDR2 YFSETQ. This CDR3 has 15 amino acids. The chain's CDR3 is CASRAHSSGANVLTF. CDR3 coding DNA: TGCGCCAGCAGGGCCCATTCTTCTGGGGCCAACGTCCTGACTTTC.

This clonotype was found many times. This rearrangement joins TRBV13 to TRBJ2-7; 10 bases are a match to TRBD2. The CDR3 loop spans 17 amino acids. Trimming took 8 bases from V and 1 from J; bases not matched to a gene: 14. Germline CDR1 PRHDT, CDR2 FYEKMQ (reference sequence). The CDR3 here is CASSSGRAYKKSYEQYF. CDR3 DNA sequence: TGTGCCAGCTCCAGCGGGAGGGCCTATAAGAAGTCCTACGAGCAGTACTTC.